The subject of this entry is one T cell receptor (beta chain). Its antigen remains unidentified. No much larger clone exists at a distance of one base, and base qualities are not known. These data originate in a study of blood T cell repertoires in COVID-19 (dated by TCRdb to the early 2020s). Some background on the complete study: Collaborator samples came from the United States, Italy and Spain and covered acute and convalescent phases of COVID-19. Where available, HLA class I and class II types were obtained from metadata supplied by the sample provider rather than from assay-based typing. The prospective study material was composed of cDNA or gDNA derived from T cells, B-cell-depleted T cells, or PBMCs. A de-identified subject ID, COVID-19 status, age in years and sex were almost always included in the sample metadata. The dataset comprised deeply sampled blood TCRbeta repertoires from subjects exposed to, actively infected with, or recovered from COVID-19. The samples were drawn from two sources: the first 160 participants of the ongoing ImmuneRACE study, and 1,000 to 1,500 subjects contributed by 6 global collaborators. The repertoires were made available in a free public database intended to serve as a resource for research on the immune response to SARS-CoV-2.

From the germline V gene, CDR1 is SGHTA and CDR2 is FQGNSA. From the cysteine up to the phenylalanine, the CDR3 has a length of 15 residues. The DNA shown is the 45-base CDR3, in frame from base 1. V is trimmed back by 3 bases and J by 9 bases, and the junction contains 8 bases that no gene match accounts for. The immunoSEQ Assay, a bias-controlled multiplex PCR, was used to amplify TCRbeta CDR3 regions from genomic DNA. From the authors' description of their analysis: Nucleated cell counts per sample were estimated from amplification of reference gene primers within the assay. To quantify the absolute abundance of each unique TCRbeta CDR3 rearrangement, sequence reads were collapsed and filtered. For each sample, productive Simpson clonality was calculated as the square root of Simpson's diversity index over productive rearrangements. Held by TCRdb, this immuneACCESS table contains in-frame sequences only and omits some clones. Under half of the omission traces to an unresolved V gene where checked; the cause of the rest is unknown. D and trimming were read from the DNA, whereas the V and J calls and clone size are those reported in that table. The sample records some 170,000 clones, about 75% of which are singletons. The leading ten clones occupy roughly 7.8% of the sample.

Each collaborating institution followed its own protocols to collect whole blood in K2EDTA tubes. Collaborator samples were shipped for TCRbeta analysis as frozen whole blood, isolated PBMCs, or DNA extracted from either sample type. Points the paper makes about the study in general: The quantity of clinical and demographic metadata differed by source and by participant and was supplied without curation.

The receptor chain draws on TRBV7-2 and TRBJ2-1; a stretch of 10 junction bases matches TRBD2. This receptor was obtained from a woman between 50 and 59 years old with active or convalescent COVID-19. The specimen was peripheral blood. The DNA reads as follows: TGTGCCAGCAGCTTCAGCGGGGGGGCCGTTCGTGAGCAGTTCTTC. Its translation reads: CASSFSGGAVREQFF.